Here is one TCR beta chain with its context. TCRdb re-called the 5' RACE reads through MiXCR, storing one row per CDR3 protein. This table holds more than 300,000 distinct CDR3 sequences, 20% to 25% found once. Germline trimming cut 4 bases from V and 3 bases from J; bases unmatched to any gene: 9. The V gene's germline CDR1 is LGHNA and CDR2 YNFKEQ. This CDR3 has 19 residues. The entry originates in a study of T-cell memory formation after mild COVID-19. The V and J genes are TRBV4-2 and TRBJ2-2; 15 nucleotides agree with TRBD2. The specimen was PBMCs or a T cell subset sorted from them (not recorded which). The sequence was obtained from a man younger than 35 who had mild COVID-19 (a few samples of this study predate the infection). Cell type and time point are not known. The DNA of the CDR3 is TGTGCCAGCAGCCGAGGACTAGCGGGGGGGCTCAGGGACACCGGGGAGCTGTTTTTT. Translating gives CASSRGLAGGLRDTGELFF.